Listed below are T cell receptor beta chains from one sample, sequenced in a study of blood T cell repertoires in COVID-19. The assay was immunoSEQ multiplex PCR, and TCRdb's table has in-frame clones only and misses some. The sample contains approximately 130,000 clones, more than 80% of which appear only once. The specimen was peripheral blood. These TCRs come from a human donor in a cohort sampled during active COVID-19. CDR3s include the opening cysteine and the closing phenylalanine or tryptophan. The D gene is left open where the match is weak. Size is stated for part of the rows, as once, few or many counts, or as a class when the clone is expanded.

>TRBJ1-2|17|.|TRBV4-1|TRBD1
CASSQVGAGQALGGYTF
TGCGCCAGCAGCCAAGTGGGGGCGGGACAGGCCCTTGGTGGCTACACCTTC
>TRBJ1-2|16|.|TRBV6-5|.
CASSSGLLQLSYGYTF
TGTGCCAGCAGTTCCGGTTTATTACAGCTATCCTATGGCTACACCTTC
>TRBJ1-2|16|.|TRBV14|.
CASSPGGGGDHYGYTF
TGTGCCAGCAGCCCCGGGGGCGGGGGAGATCACTATGGCTACACCTTC
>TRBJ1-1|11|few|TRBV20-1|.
CSASDSPEAFF
TGCAGTGCCAGCGACTCGCCTGAAGCTTTCTTT
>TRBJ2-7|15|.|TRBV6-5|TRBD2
CASRLAGGSSYEQYF
TGTGCCAGCAGATTAGCGGGGGGAAGCTCCTACGAGCAGTACTTC
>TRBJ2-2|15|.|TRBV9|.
CASSAWSTNTGELFF
TGTGCCAGCAGCGCCTGGAGTACGAACACCGGGGAGCTGTTTTTT
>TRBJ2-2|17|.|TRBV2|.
CASTKGGSSSTTGELFF
TGTGCCAGCACCAAGGGAGGCTCGAGCAGTACTACCGGGGAGCTGTTTTTT
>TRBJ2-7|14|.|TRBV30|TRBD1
CAWRGRQGRDEQYF
TGTGCCTGGAGGGGGCGACAGGGGCGCGACGAGCAGTACTTC
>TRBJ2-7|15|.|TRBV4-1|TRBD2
CASSQLVGGADEQYF
TGCGCCAGCAGCCAATTAGTCGGGGGGGCCGACGAGCAGTACTTC
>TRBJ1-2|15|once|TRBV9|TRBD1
CASSVVPGQVYGYTF
TGTGCCAGCAGCGTAGTCCCGGGACAGGTCTATGGCTACACCTTC
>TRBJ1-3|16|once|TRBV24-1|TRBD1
CATSDQRTGVGNTIYF
TGTGCCACCAGTGATCAACGGACAGGGGTGGGAAACACCATATATTTT
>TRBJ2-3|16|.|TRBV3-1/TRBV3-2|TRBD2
CASSQTGTSGSDTQYF
TGTGCCAGCAGCCAAACCGGGACTAGCGGTTCAGATACGCAGTATTTT
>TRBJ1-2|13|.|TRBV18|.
CASSPGRGGGYTF
TGTGCCAGCTCACCGGGGAGAGGTGGGGGCTACACCTTC
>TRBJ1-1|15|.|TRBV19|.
CASSIEDRSNTEAFF
TGTGCCAGTAGTATAGAGGACAGATCGAACACTGAAGCTTTCTTT
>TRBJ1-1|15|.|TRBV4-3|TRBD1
CASSQAFGTGGRPFF
TGCGCCAGCAGCCAAGCATTCGGGACAGGGGGCCGTCCTTTCTTT
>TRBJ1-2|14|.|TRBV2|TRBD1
CASITGEVGYGYTF
TGTGCCAGCATTACAGGGGAGGTAGGCTATGGCTACACCTTC
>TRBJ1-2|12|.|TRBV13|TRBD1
CASSSRDSGYTF
TGTGCCAGCAGCTCCCGGGACAGTGGCTACACCTTC
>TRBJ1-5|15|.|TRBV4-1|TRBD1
CASSQVDRVNQPQHF
TGCGCCAGCAGCCAAGTAGACAGGGTGAATCAGCCCCAGCATTTT
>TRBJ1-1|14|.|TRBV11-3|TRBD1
CASSLAYRGTEAFF
TGTGCCAGCAGCTTGGCATACAGGGGCACTGAAGCTTTCTTT
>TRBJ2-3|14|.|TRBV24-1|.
CATSADRDTDTQYF
TGTGCCACCAGTGCGGATCGGGACACAGATACGCAGTATTTT
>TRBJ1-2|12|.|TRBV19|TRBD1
CASRGQLYGYTF
TGTGCCAGTAGGGGACAGCTCTATGGCTACACCTTC
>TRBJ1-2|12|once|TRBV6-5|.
CASSFTGYGYTF
TGTGCCAGCAGTTTTACTGGTTATGGCTACACCTTC
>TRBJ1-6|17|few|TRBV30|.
CAWRNRTFSSYNSPLHF
TGTGCCTGGAGGAATCGGACATTTAGCTCCTATAATTCACCCCTCCACTTT
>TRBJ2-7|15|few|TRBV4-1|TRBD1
CASSLRGTGDYEQYF
TGCGCCAGCAGCCTGCGAGGGACAGGAGACTACGAGCAGTACTTC
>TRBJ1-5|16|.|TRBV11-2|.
CASSPGQGVGNQPQHF
TGTGCCAGCAGCCCCGGCCAGGGTGTCGGCAATCAGCCCCAGCATTTT
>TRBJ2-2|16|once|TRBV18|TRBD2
CASSPMTSGSSGELFF
TGTGCCAGCTCACCAATGACTAGCGGGAGTTCCGGGGAGCTGTTTTTT
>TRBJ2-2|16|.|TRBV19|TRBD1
CASRSPGQGNTGELFF
TGTGCCAGTAGATCTCCGGGACAGGGGAACACCGGGGAGCTGTTTTTT
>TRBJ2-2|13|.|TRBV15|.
CATYSGGTGELFF
TGTGCCACCTATTCGGGTGGCACCGGGGAGCTGTTTTTT
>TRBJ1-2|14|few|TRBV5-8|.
CASSSRGPTYGYTF
TGTGCCAGCAGCTCGCGAGGCCCTACCTATGGCTACACCTTC
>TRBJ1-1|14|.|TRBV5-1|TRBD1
CASSLPGQGAGAFF
TGCGCCAGCAGCCTGCCGGGACAGGGGGCAGGGGCTTTCTTT
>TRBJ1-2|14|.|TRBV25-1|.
CASSEGGDNYGYTF
TGTGCCAGCAGTGAAGGCGGGGATAACTATGGCTACACCTTC
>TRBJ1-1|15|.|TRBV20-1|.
CSASGVAGQDTEAFF
TGCAGTGCTAGTGGTGTCGCAGGGCAGGACACTGAAGCTTTCTTT
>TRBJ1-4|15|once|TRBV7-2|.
CASSLREREVQKLFF
TGTGCCAGCAGCCTTCGGGAGAGAGAGGTTCAAAAACTGTTTTTT
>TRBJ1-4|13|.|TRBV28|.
CASRDSLNEKLFF
TGTGCCAGCAGGGACAGCCTTAATGAAAAACTGTTTTTT
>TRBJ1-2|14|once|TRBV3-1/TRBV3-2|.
CASSQGRSVSGYTF
TGTGCCAGCAGCCAAGGGCGGAGTGTTTCTGGCTACACCTTC
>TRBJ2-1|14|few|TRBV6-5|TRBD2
CASSVGASGSEQFF
TGTGCCAGCAGCGTCGGGGCTAGCGGGAGTGAGCAGTTCTTC
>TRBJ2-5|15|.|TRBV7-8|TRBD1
CASRARGLAQETQYF
TGTGCCAGCAGGGCGAGGGGGCTAGCCCAAGAGACCCAGTACTTC
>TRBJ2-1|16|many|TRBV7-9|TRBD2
CASSPVAGGLLNEQFF
TGTGCCAGCAGCCCAGTAGCGGGAGGTTTACTAAATGAGCAGTTCTTC